The source of this T cell receptor (beta chain) is a study of T cell repertoires in cytomegalovirus infection. MiXCR, run by TCRdb on the reads, gives a single entry per CDR3 protein. This sample has roughly 140,000 distinct CDR3 sequences, with about 25% found just once. Germline V gene data show CDR1 as SGHRS and CDR2 as YFSETQ. The CDR3 has 11 residues. V lost 6 bases, J lost 7 bases, and 8 bases lay in between. V usage is TRBV5-1 and J usage is TRBJ2-1; D uncertain. The TCR was taken from a human donor in good health (CMV status not recorded). Some clones in this sample may be carry-over from other donors' samples. The source material was PBMCs. The CDR3 here is CASNGPNEQFF. As DNA, the CDR3 is TGCGCCAGCAACGGTCCTAATGAGCAGTTCTTC.